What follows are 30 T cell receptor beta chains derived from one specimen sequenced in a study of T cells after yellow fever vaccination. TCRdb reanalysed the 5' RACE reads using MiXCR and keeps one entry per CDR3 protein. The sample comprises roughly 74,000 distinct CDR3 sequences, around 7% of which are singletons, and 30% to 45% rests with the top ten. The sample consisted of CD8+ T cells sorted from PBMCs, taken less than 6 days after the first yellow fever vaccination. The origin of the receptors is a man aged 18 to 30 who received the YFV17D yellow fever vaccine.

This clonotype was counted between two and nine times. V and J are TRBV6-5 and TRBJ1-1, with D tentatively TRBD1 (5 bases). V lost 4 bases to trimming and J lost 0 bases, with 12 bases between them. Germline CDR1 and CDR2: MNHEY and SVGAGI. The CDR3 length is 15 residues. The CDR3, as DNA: TGTGCCAGCAGTTGGCCCGGGGCAATGAACACTGAAGCTTTCTTT. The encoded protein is CASSWPGAMNTEAFF.

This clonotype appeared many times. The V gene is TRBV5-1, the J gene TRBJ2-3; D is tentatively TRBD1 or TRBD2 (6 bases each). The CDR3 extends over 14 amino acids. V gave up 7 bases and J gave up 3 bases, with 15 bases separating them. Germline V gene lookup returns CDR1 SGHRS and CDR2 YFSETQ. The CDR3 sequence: CASCVGGRTDTQYF. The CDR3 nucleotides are TGCGCCAGCTGTGTGGGGGGCCGGACAGATACGCAGTATTTT. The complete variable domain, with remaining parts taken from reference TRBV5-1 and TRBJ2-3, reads KAGVTQTPRYLIKTRGQQVTLSCSPISGHRSVSWYQQTPGQGLQFLFEYFSETQRNKGNFPGRFSGRQFSNSRSEMNVSTLELGDSALYLCASCVGGRTDTQYFGPGTRLTVL.

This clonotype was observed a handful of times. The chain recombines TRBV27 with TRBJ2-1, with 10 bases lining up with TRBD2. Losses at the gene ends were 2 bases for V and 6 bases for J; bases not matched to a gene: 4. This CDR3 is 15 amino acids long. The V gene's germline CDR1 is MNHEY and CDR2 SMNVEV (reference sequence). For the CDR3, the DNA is TGTGCCAGCAGTTTAAGTAGCGGGGGGATCAATGAGCAGTTCTTC. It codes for CASSLSSGGINEQFF.

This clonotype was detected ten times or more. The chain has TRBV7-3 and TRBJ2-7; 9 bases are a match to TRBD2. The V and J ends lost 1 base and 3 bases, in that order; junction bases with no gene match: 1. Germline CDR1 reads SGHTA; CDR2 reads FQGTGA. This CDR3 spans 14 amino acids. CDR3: CASSLSGGDYEQYF. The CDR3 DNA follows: TGTGCCAGCAGCTTAAGCGGGGGGGACTACGAGCAGTACTTC.

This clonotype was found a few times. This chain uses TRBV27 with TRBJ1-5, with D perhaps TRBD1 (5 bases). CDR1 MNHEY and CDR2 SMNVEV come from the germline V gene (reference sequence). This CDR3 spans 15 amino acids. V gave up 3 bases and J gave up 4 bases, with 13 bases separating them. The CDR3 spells CASSFGADANQPQHF. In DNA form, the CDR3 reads TGTGCCAGCAGTTTCGGGGCGGACGCGAATCAGCCCCAGCATTTT.

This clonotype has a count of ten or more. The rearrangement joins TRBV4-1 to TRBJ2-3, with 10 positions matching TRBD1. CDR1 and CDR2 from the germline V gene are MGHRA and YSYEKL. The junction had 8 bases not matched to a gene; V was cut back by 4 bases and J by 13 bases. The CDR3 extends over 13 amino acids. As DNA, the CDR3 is TGCGCCAGCAGCCTCCGGGGGACAGGGGTCGAGTATTTT. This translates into CASSLRGTGVEYF.

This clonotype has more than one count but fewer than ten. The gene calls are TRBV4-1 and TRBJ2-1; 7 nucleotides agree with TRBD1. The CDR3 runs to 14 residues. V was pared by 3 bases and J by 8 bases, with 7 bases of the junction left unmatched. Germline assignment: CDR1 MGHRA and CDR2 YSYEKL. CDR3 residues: CASSQLQGRYEQFF. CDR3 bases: TGCGCCAGCAGCCAGTTACAGGGGCGGTATGAGCAGTTCTTC.

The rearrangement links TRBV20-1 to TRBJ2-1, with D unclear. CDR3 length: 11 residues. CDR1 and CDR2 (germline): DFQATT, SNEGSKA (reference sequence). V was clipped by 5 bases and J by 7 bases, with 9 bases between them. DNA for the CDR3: TGCAGTGCTTCTTCCGCGAATGAGCAGTTCTTC. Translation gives CSASSANEQFF.

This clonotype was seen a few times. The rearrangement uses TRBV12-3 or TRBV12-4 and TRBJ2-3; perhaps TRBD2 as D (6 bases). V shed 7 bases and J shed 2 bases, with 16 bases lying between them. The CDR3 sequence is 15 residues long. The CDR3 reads CASMERRGITDTQYF. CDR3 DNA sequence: TGTGCCAGCATGGAGCGGCGGGGAATCACAGATACGCAGTATTTT.

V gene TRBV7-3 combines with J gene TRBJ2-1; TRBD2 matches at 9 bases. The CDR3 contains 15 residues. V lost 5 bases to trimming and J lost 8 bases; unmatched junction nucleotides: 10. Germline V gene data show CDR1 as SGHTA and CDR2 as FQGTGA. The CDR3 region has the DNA TGTGCCAGCAGCCCCCCGGGCGGGGGGGCATATGAGCAGTTCTTC. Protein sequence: CASSPPGGGAYEQFF.

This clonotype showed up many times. CDR3 sequence (DNA): TGTGCCAGCAGCAGCTCCCAAACAGGGGGGGACACAGATACGCAGTATTTT. This gives the protein CASSSSQTGGDTDTQYF. The chain links TRBV21-1 to TRBJ2-3; the table calls TRBD1, which could not be checked here. TRBV21-1 represents a pseudogene. The CDR3 sequence is 17 residues long.

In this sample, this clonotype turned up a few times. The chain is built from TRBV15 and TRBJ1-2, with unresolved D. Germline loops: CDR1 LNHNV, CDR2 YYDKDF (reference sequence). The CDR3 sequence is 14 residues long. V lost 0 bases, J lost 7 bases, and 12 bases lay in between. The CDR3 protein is CATSRDRGKGGYTF. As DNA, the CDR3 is TGTGCCACCAGCAGAGATCGGGGTAAGGGTGGCTACACCTTC.

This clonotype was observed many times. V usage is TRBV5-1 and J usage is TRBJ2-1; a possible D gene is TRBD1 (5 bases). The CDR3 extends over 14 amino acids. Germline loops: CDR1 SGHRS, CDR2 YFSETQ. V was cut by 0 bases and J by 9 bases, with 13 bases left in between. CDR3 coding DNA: TGCGCCAGCAGCTTGGGGCAGGGTGAGACTGAGCAGTTCTTC. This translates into CASSLGQGETEQFF.

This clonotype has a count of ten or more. In nucleotides, the CDR3 is TGTGCCAGCAGACCCAGCGAGGGGGGTGTGAACACCGGGGAGCTGTTTTTT. Protein: CASRPSEGGVNTGELFF. V is TRBV7-2 and J is TRBJ2-2; D tentatively reads TRBD1 or TRBD2 (6 bases each). CDR1 SGHTA and CDR2 FQGNSA come from the germline V gene. This CDR3 has 17 amino acids. The V gene lost 6 bases and the J gene lost 1 base, with 18 bases spanning the gap.

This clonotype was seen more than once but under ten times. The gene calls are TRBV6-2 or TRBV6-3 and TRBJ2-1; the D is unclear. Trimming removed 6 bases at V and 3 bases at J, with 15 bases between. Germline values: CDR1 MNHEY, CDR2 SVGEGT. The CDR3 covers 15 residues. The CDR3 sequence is CASSQFNPYYNEQFF. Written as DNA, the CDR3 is TGTGCCAGCAGCCAATTTAATCCTTACTACAATGAGCAGTTCTTC.

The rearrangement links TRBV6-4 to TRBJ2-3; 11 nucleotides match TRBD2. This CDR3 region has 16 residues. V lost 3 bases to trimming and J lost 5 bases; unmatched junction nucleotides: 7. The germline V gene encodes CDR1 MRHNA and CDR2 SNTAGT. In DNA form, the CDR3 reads TGTGCCAGCAGTGAGGTCCCCGGGACTAGCGGAGATACGCAGTATTTT. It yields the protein CASSEVPGTSGDTQYF.

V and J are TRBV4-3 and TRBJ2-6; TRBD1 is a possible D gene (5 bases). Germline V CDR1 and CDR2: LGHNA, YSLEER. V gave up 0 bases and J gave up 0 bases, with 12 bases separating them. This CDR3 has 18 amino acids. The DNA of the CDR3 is TGCGCCAGCAGCCAAGATTGGACAACCCTCTCTGGGGCCAACGTCCTGACTTTC. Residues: CASSQDWTTLSGANVLTF.

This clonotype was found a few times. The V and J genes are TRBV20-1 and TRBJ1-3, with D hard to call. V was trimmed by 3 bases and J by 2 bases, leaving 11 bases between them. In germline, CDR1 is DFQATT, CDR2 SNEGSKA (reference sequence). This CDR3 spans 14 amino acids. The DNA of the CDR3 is TGCAGTGCTAGTGACGGAACAGCTGGAAACACCATATATTTT. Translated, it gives CSASDGTAGNTIYF.

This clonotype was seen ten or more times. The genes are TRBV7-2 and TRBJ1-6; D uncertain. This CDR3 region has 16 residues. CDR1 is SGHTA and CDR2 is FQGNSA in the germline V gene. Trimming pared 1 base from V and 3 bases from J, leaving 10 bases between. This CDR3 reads CASSLVSRHYNSPLHF. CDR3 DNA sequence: TGTGCCAGCAGCTTAGTTTCACGGCACTATAATTCACCCCTCCACTTT.

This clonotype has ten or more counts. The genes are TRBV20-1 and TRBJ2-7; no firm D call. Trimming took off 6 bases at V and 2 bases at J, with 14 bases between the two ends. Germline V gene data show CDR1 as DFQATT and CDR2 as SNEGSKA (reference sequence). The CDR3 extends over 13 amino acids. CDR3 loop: CSADHSLPYEQYV. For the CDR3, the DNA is TGCAGTGCCGACCACAGCCTACCCTACGAGCAGTACGTC.

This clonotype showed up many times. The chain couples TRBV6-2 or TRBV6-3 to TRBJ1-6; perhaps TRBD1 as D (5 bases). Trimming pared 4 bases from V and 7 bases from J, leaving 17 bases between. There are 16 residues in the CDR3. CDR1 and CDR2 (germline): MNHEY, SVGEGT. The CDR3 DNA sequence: TGTGCCAGCAGTTTTCAGGGAGGCCGTTCGAATTCACCCCTCCACTTT. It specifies CASSFQGGRSNSPLHF.

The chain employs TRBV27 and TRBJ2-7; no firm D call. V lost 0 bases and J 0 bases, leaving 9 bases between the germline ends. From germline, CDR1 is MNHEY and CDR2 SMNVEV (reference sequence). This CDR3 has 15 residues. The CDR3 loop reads CASSLSASTSYEQYV. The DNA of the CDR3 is TGTGCCAGCAGTTTATCAGCCAGCACCTCCTACGAGCAGTACGTC.

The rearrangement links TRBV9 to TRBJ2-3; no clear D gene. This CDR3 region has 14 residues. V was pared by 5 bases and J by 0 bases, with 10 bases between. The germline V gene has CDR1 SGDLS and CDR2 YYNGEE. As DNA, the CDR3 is TGTGCCAGCAGTGAGACCCGTAGCACAGATACGCAGTATTTT. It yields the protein CASSETRSTDTQYF. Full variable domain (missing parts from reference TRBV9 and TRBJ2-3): DSGVTQTPKHLITATGQRVTLRCSPRSGDLSVYWYQQSLDQGLQFLIQYYNGEERAKGNILERFSAQQFPDLHSELNLSSLELGDSALYFCASSETRSTDTQYFGPGTRLTVL.

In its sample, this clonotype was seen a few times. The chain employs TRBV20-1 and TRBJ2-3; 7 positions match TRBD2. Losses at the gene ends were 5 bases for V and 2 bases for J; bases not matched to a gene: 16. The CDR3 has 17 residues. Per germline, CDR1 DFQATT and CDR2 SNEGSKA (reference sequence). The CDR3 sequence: CSAEGKLAGVYTDTQYF. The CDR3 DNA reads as TGCAGTGCTGAAGGCAAACTGGCGGGGGTGTACACAGATACGCAGTATTTT.

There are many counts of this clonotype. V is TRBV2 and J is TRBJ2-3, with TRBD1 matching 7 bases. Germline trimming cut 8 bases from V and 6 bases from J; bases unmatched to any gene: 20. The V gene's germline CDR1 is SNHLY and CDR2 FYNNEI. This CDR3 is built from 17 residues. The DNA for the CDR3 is TGTGCCAGCGAGCCTTTCTCCGGGGACAGAGAAACGGATACGCAGTATTTT. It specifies CASEPFSGDRETDTQYF. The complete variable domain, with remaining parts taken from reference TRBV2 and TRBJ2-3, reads EPEVTQTPSHQVTQMGQEVILRCVPISNHLYFYWYRQILGQKVEFLVSFYNNEISEKSEIFDDQFSVERPDGSNFTLKIRSTKLEDSAMYFCASEPFSGDRETDTQYFGPGTRLTVL.

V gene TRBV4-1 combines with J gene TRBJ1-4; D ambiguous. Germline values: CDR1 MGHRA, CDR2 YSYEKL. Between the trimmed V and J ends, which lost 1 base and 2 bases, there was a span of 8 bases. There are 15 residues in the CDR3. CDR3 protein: CASSQVGGTNEKLFF. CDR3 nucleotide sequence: TGCGCCAGCAGCCAAGTAGGAGGCACTAATGAAAAACTGTTTTTT.

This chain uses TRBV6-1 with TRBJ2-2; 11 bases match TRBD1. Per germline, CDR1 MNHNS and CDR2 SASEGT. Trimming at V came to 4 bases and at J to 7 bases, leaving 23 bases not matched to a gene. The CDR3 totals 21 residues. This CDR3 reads CASSGDQDRGLEYPNVGELFF. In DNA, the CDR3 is TGTGCCAGCAGTGGAGACCAGGACAGGGGGCTAGAATACCCGAACGTCGGGGAGCTGTTTTTT.

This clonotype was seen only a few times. CDR3 in amino acids: CASSLARGRYEQYF. CDR3 DNA sequence: TGCGCCAGCAGCTTAGCACGGGGGAGGTACGAGCAGTACTTC. This chain links TRBV5-1 with TRBJ2-7, with D perhaps TRBD2 (6 bases). There are 14 residues in the CDR3. CDR1 and CDR2 from the germline V gene are SGHRS and YFSETQ. V was shortened by 2 bases and J by 4 bases, with 13 bases between the two germline ends. Variable domain in full (rest from reference TRBV5-1 and TRBJ2-7): KAGVTQTPRYLIKTRGQQVTLSCSPISGHRSVSWYQQTPGQGLQFLFEYFSETQRNKGNFPGRFSGRQFSNSRSEMNVSTLELGDSALYLCASSLARGRYEQYFGPGTRLTVT.

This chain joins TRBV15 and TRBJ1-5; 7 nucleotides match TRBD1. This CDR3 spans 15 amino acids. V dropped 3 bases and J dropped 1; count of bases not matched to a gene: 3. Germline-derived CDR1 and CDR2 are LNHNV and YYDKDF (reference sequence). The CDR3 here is CATSSSGQSNQPQHF. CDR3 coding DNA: TGTGCCACCAGCAGCTCGGGACAGAGCAATCAGCCCCAGCATTTT.

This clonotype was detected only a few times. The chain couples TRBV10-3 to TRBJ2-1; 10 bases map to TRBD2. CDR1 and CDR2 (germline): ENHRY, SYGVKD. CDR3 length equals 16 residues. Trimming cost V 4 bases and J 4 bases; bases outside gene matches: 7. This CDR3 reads CAISATGTSVYNEQFF. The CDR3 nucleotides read TGTGCCATCAGTGCGACCGGGACTAGCGTTTACAATGAGCAGTTCTTC.